Listed here is a single T cell receptor beta chain. Antigen unknown. It was RNA transcripts that yielded the amplified TCR beta CDR3 regions. RT-PCR in the first round (using the HTBI primer set) targeted the TCR CDR3. TCRdb reanalysed the multiplex PCR reads using MiXCR and keeps one entry per CDR3 protein. The table has under 350,000 distinct CDR3 sequences, around 20% seen once. CDR1 is SGHTA, CDR2 FQGTGA, per germline. The V segment lost 5 bases and the J segment 0 bases; nucleotides outside the gene matches: 6. This CDR3 comprises 15 residues. Hyperthyroidism, newly diagnosed and lasting under 2 months, affected patients aged 18 to 65. Those patients with uncontrolled infection, other autoimmune disease, pregnancy or lactation were excluded. Each diagnosis was grounded in clinical symptoms, serum thyroxine and TRAb, thyroid ultrasound, and orbital computed tomography. This sample was included in a study of T cells in Graves' hyperthyroidism and ophthalmopathy.

Study results and caveats: Model output signaled ophthalmopathy a median 6.5 months ahead of onset.

The origin of this receptor is a woman aged 50 to 60 with Graves' hyperthyroidism. This sequence joins TRBV7-3 and TRBJ2-5, with 7 bases that match TRBD1. The sequenced sample consisted of blood. CDR3 DNA sequence: TGTGCCAGCAGCGTCGCAGGGGGTAACCAAGAGACCCAGTACTTC. The encoded protein is CASSVAGGNQETQYF.